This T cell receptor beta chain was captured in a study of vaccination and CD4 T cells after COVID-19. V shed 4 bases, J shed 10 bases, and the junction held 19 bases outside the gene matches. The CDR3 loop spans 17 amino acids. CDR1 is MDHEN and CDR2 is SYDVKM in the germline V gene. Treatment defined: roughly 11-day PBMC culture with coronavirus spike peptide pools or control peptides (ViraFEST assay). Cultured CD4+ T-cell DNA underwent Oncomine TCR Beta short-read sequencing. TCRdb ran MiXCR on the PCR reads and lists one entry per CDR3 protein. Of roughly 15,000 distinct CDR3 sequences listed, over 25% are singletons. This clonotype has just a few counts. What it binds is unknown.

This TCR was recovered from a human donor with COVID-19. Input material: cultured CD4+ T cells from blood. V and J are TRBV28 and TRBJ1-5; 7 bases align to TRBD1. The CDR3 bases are TGTGCCAGCAGTTCAACCCTAACAGGGGCGCGGGGTTTACCCCAGCATTTT. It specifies CASSSTLTGARGLPQHF.